This record concerns one T cell receptor beta chain sequence. Its antigen is still unknown. This could be a read error, since a much larger clone is one nucleotide away. The CDR3 spans 13 residues. In germline, CDR1 is SGHTA, CDR2 FQGTGA. This entry is derived from a study of breast tumors, draining lymph nodes, adjacent tissues. Study-wide results and limits: Tumors had less TCR diversity than lymph nodes, more than nontumor tissue. Luminal-like breast cancer showed significantly greater tumor-nontumor repertoire similarity than basal-like breast cancer did. Data only fit, rather than demonstrated, lymph node origin of most tumor T cells.

MiXCR was run by TCRdb on the multiplex PCR reads, yielding one entry per CDR3 protein. The sample consists of 130,000 or so distinct CDR3 sequences, around a third of them appearing once. Samples came from axillary lymph nodes draining the breast cancer. The V gene is TRBV7-3, the J gene TRBJ2-2; tentatively, D is TRBD2 (5 bases). The clonotype was recovered from a female donor with breast cancer. Some clones in this sample may be carry-over from other donors' samples. Sequencing was performed on axillary lymph node tissue. DNA of the CDR3: TGTGCCAGCAGCTTAGCTCCAACCGGGGAGCTGCTTTTT. The encoded protein is CASSLAPTGELLF.